This TCR beta chain was obtained from a study of cytomegalovirus exposure and HLA in healthy donors. Remarks on this clone: Its matching antigen is unknown.

Study conclusions and caveats: The authors considered a cluster of highly shared sequence variants likely to be a sequencing artifact.

Primers included in the PCR were 60 Vbeta and 13 Jbeta primers. Sequenced by immunoSEQ multiplex PCR; TCRdb stores in-frame clones only, minus some. Of under 80,000 clones listed, around 63% are singletons. The sequence came from a woman aged 25 to 39 in good health and CMV-seronegative. Sequenced material: PBMCs.

Here the CDR3 reads CASSLWRGSNTGELFF. CDR3 DNA sequence: TGTGCCAGCAGTTTATGGCGGGGGTCAAACACCGGGGAGCTGTTTTTT. The chain uses TRBV28 and TRBJ2-2; 7 nucleotides align to TRBD2. CDR3 length: 16 residues. After removal of 0 bases from V and 2 bases from J, the junction contained 3 bases not matched to a gene. Germline V gene lookup returns CDR1 MDHEN and CDR2 SYDVKM.